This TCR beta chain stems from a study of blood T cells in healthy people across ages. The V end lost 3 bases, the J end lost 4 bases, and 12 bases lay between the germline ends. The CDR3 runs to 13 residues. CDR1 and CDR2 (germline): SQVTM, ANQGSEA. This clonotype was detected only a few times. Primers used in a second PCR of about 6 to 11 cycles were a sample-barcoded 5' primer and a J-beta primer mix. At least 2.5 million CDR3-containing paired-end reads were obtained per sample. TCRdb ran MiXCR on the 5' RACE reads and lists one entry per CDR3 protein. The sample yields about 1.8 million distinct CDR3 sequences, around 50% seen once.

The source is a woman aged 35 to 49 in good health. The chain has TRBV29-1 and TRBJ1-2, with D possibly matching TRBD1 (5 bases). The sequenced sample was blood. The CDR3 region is CSVEAGTRYGYTF. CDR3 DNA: TGCAGCGTTGAGGCAGGGACTCGCTATGGCTACACCTTC.